This TCR beta chain originates from a study of blood T cell repertoires in COVID-19. Study-wide background: Acute and convalescent COVID-19 samples came from the United States, Italy and Spain. The cDNA or gDNA used as material had been derived from T cells, B-cell-depleted T cells, or PBMCs.

This CDR3 has 14 residues. Germline loops: CDR1 LNHDA, CDR2 SQIVND (reference sequence). Trimming cost V 4 bases and J 0 bases, with 9 bases left between them. Original processing methods: Reference gene primer amplification gave nucleated cell count estimates. TCRdb's table, derived via immunoSEQ multiplex PCR, lists solely in-frame clones and lacks some. The DNA was the basis for D and trimming; V, J and clone size are from that table. The sample holds about 170,000 clones, around 87% seen once. This TCR derives from an elderly woman in a cohort sampled during active or convalescent COVID-19. Sample: peripheral blood. The chain is built from TRBV19 and TRBJ1-1; D call uncertain. The CDR3 reads CASSRSVMNTEAFF. CDR3 sequence (DNA): TGTGCCAGTAGTAGGAGTGTGATGAACACTGAAGCTTTCTTT.